This note documents a single T cell receptor beta chain sequence. The data were obtained in a study of blood T cell repertoires in COVID-19. Study context: Whether acute or convalescent, the COVID-19 samples came from the United States, Italy and Spain. Sample material is recorded as cDNA or gDNA derived from T cells, B-cell-depleted T cells, or PBMCs.

TCRdb keeps only in-frame clones here, not all; method: immunoSEQ multiplex PCR. Of approximately 130,000 clones listed, 75% to 90% were seen once; the top ten hold 15% to 20%. V was pared by 3 bases and J by 2 bases, with 14 bases between. CDR3 size: 16 residues. Per the germline V gene, CDR1 is LGHDT and CDR2 is YNNKEL (reference sequence). Membership in each cohort depended on participant-reported clinical history. This clonotype was sampled from a man aged 25-40 years who had recovered from COVID-19. What was sequenced was PBMCs or T cells enriched from blood (not recorded which). The gene calls are TRBV3-1 (or the pseudogene TRBV3-2) and TRBJ2-1, with D perhaps TRBD1 (5 bases). The CDR3: CASSQVQGLTYNEQFF. CDR3 nucleotide sequence: TGTGCCAGCAGCCAGGTGCAGGGTCTCACCTACAATGAGCAGTTCTTC.